The 22 T cell receptor beta chains below come from one sample, sequenced in a study of blood T cells in healthy people across ages. The use of a sample-barcoded 5' primer and a J-beta primer mix characterized a second PCR of roughly 6 to 11 cycles. TCRdb reprocessed the 5' RACE reads with MiXCR, giving one entry per CDR3 protein. The repertoire consists of about 800,000 distinct CDR3 sequences, with approximately 25% occurring once and the leading ten covering more than 3%. These data also formed part of another study, on T cells of mothers and their children.

The specimen was blood. The source of these receptors is a boy aged 10-17 years in good health.

This rearrangement joins TRBV29-1 to TRBJ2-3; TRBD2 matches 8 bases. The germline CDR1 and CDR2 sequences are SQVTM and ANQGSEA. Trimming at V came to 4 bases and at J to 2 bases, leaving 5 bases not matched to a gene. The CDR3 has 14 amino acids. The CDR3 spells CSVGSGGPTDTQYF. The CDR3 DNA sequence: TGCAGCGTTGGCAGCGGGGGCCCCACAGATACGCAGTATTTT.

The rearrangement links TRBV6-5 to TRBJ2-5; 13 bases fit TRBD2. The DNA end lines up better with TRBJ2-7; the J call may be wrong. CDR1 and CDR2 from the germline V gene are MNHEY and SVGAGI. The CDR3 has 13 amino acids. The CDR3 DNA reads TGTGCCACCCGACTAGCGGGAGGTAACGAGCAGTACTTC. Its translation is CATRLAGGNEQYF.

The table lists this clonotype with a few counts. The V gene is TRBV14, the J gene TRBJ2-1; 9 bases map to TRBD2. V lost 4 bases to trimming and J lost 4 bases; unmatched junction nucleotides: 11. Germline V lookup: CDR1 SGHDN, CDR2 FVKESK. This CDR3 spans 17 amino acids. The CDR3 sequence is CASSLYRGLANYNEQFF. The DNA of the CDR3 is TGTGCCAGCAGCCTATACCGAGGACTAGCGAATTACAATGAGCAGTTCTTC.

There are a few counts of this clonotype. The rearrangement links TRBV30 to TRBJ2-7; 10 bases map to TRBD1. This CDR3 has 14 amino acids. The V segment lost 2 bases and the J segment 2 bases; nucleotides outside the gene matches: 3. Germline lookup yields CDR1 GTSNPN and CDR2 SVGIG (reference sequence). The CDR3 bases are TGTGCCTGGAGTCCCGGGACAGGGGCCTACGAGCAGTACTTC. It specifies CAWSPGTGAYEQYF. Together with reference TRBV30 and TRBJ2-7, the CDR3 gives the full variable domain: SQTIHQWPATLVQPVGSPLSLECTVEGTSNPNLYWYRQAAGRGLQLLFYSVGIGQISSEVPQNLSASRPQDRQFILSSKKLLLSDSGFYLCAWSPGTGAYEQYFGPGTRLTVT.

In this sample, this clonotype turned up many times. The chain recombines TRBV7-9 with TRBJ1-1; 9 bases agree with TRBD1. V lost 5 bases and J lost 4; bases outside the gene matches: 8. Germline-derived CDR1 and CDR2 are SEHNR and FQNEAQ (reference sequence). This CDR3 is 15 amino acids long. CDR3 loop: CASSQGQGLRTEAFF. As DNA, the CDR3 is TGTGCCAGCAGCCAGGGACAGGGATTGCGCACTGAAGCTTTCTTT.

The V and J genes are TRBV20-1 and TRBJ2-1; 9 nucleotides line up with TRBD2. V lost 3 bases to trimming and J lost 1 base; unmatched junction nucleotides: 16. The CDR3 is 19 amino acids. CDR1 is DFQATT and CDR2 is SNEGSKA in the germline V gene (reference sequence). CDR3 DNA sequence: TGCAGTGCTAGTGGGGTAGCGGGGGACCTGTTTATTTCCTACAATGAGCAGTTCTTC. Translation gives CSASGVAGDLFISYNEQFF.

This clonotype was seen only once. The chain combines TRBV20-1 with TRBJ2-1, with TRBD2 matching over 8 bases. V was clipped by 1 base and J by 0 bases; unmatched bases: 5. CDR1 DFQATT and CDR2 SNEGSKA come from the germline V gene (reference sequence). The CDR3 consists of 16 residues. The CDR3 protein is CSARAGGGRSYNEQFF. DNA for the CDR3: TGCAGTGCTAGAGCGGGCGGGGGGCGCTCCTACAATGAGCAGTTCTTC.

The chain has TRBV4-1 and TRBJ2-7; 11 bases fit TRBD2. V shed 6 bases and J 3 bases; nucleotides not matched to a gene: 10. Germline CDR1 is MGHRA and CDR2 is YSYEKL. This CDR3 contains 16 residues. The CDR3 DNA follows: TGCGCCAGCAGGCAGGTCGGGACTAGCGGCATCTACGAGCAGTACTTC. Translated, it gives CASRQVGTSGIYEQYF.

This clonotype has only one observation. This chain uses TRBV28 with TRBJ2-5; 11 bases map to TRBD1. The V segment lost 4 bases and the J segment 4 bases; nucleotides outside the gene matches: 5. Germline assignment: CDR1 MDHEN and CDR2 SYDVKM. The CDR3 is made up of 15 amino acids. The CDR3 protein is CASSWTGGTGETQYF. For the CDR3, the DNA is TGTGCCAGCAGTTGGACAGGGGGCACGGGAGAGACCCAGTACTTC.

A few counts support this clonotype. The rearrangement joins TRBV7-2 to TRBJ1-2, with D possibly TRBD1 on 5 matching bases. The V end was cut by 1 base, the J end by 4 bases, with 13 bases between. This CDR3 spans 15 amino acids. Germline V gene sequence: CDR1 SGHTA, CDR2 FQGNSA. CDR3 protein: CASSLEGRVGYGYTF. DNA of the CDR3: TGTGCCAGCAGCTTAGAAGGCAGGGTCGGCTATGGCTACACCTTC.

This clonotype has just a few counts. The rearrangement links TRBV3-1 to TRBJ2-5, with D possibly TRBD2 on 6 matching bases. The J call may be wrong; the DNA end is better matched by TRBJ2-1. CDR1 is LGHDT, CDR2 YNNKEL, per germline (reference sequence). CDR3 length equals 14 residues. The CDR3 loop reads CASSQGFREAEQFF. CDR3 sequence (DNA): TGTGCCAGCAGCCAAGGTTTCAGGGAGGCTGAGCAGTTCTTC.

Only a few counts were recorded for this clonotype. V is TRBV20-1 and J is TRBJ1-1; 7 bases map to TRBD1. CDR3 length: 12 amino acids. Losses at the gene ends were 6 bases for V and 5 bases for J; bases not matched to a gene: 6. The germline CDR1 and CDR2 sequences are DFQATT and SNEGSKA (reference sequence). The CDR3 here is CSARDSLTEAFF. CDR3 nucleotides: TGCAGTGCCAGGGACAGCCTAACTGAAGCTTTCTTT.

The chain is built from TRBV21-1 and TRBJ2-1; TRBD1, the table's D call, lacks a check against the DNA. TRBV21-1 is classified as a pseudogene. CDR3 length equals 17 residues. The CDR3 bases are TGTGCCAGCAGCAAAGGAAGGGACAGGGTGGTTCGCAATGAGCAGTTCTTC. It specifies CASSKGRDRVVRNEQFF.

This clonotype has a handful of counts. This chain connects TRBV5-5 to TRBJ2-1; no definite D call. The germline V gene encodes CDR1 SGHKS and CDR2 YYEKEE (reference sequence). The CDR3 covers 12 residues. Trimming took off 4 bases at V and 8 bases at J, with 10 bases between the two ends. CDR3 sequence (DNA): TGTGCCAGCAGCCTCCACATGGATGAGCAGTTCTTC. Translated: CASSLHMDEQFF.

The table lists this clonotype with a few counts. V is TRBV4-3 and J is TRBJ2-5; weak D call: TRBD2 (6 bases). Near its end, the DNA agrees better with TRBJ2-7, so the J call may be wrong. The CDR3 covers 15 residues. Per the germline V gene, CDR1 is LGHNA and CDR2 is YSLEER. The CDR3 region is CASSQEVSGSYEQYF. For the CDR3, the DNA is TGCGCCAGCAGCCAAGAGGTTAGCGGCTCCTACGAGCAGTACTTC.

V and J are TRBV28 and TRBJ1-4; the match to TRBD1 covers 7 bases. Trimming removed 5 bases from V and 5 bases from J; junction bases left unmatched: 5. CDR1 MDHEN and CDR2 SYDVKM come from the germline V gene. This CDR3 region has 14 residues. CDR3 nucleotides: TGTGCCAGCAGTATGGGACAGATAAATGAAAAACTGTTTTTT. Its translation: CASSMGQINEKLFF.

The rearrangement joins TRBV29-1 to TRBJ2-3; 9 bases are shared with TRBD1. Germline values: CDR1 SQVTM, CDR2 ANQGSEA. V was pared by 6 bases and J by 4 bases, with 5 bases of the junction left unmatched. The CDR3 runs 13 residues. CDR3 sequence (DNA): TGCAGCGTCGGACAGGGGCCCGCAGATACGCAGTATTTT. This sequence encodes CSVGQGPADTQYF.

The table lists this clonotype with a few counts. The CDR3, as DNA: TGTGCCACCGTACGGGGGACAGGGGGAACCTACGAGCAGTACTTC. The encoded protein is CATVRGTGGTYEQYF. J is TRBJ2-5 and V is TRBV6-5, with 11 positions matching TRBD1. The DNA end lines up better with TRBJ2-7; the J call may be wrong. Germline-derived CDR1 and CDR2 are MNHEY and SVGAGI. The CDR3 has 15 amino acids.

In nucleotides, the CDR3 is TGTGCCAGCACCCGTGGACTAGCGGGAGTAGATACGCAGTATTTT. As protein: CASTRGLAGVDTQYF. This chain links TRBV6-1 with TRBJ2-3, with 13 bases fitting TRBD2. Germline trimming cut 7 bases from V and 5 bases from J; bases unmatched to any gene: 6. The CDR3 sequence is 15 residues long. CDR1 and CDR2 from the germline V gene are MNHNS and SASEGT.

This clonotype was counted only a few times. The chain is built from TRBV4-1 and TRBJ1-1; 12 bases align to TRBD1. V shed 5 bases, J shed 7 bases, and the junction held 8 bases outside the gene matches. Germline V gene sequence: CDR1 MGHRA, CDR2 YSYEKL. The CDR3 sequence is 15 residues long. In DNA form, the CDR3 reads TGCGCCAGCAGCACCCAAGGGACAGGGGGCTATGAAGCTTTCTTT. The encoded protein is CASSTQGTGGYEAFF.

The genes are TRBV29-1 and TRBJ1-2; D remains ambiguous. The CDR3 contains 13 residues. V gave up 4 bases and J gave up 0 bases, with 9 bases separating them. The germline V gene has CDR1 SQVTM and CDR2 ANQGSEA. CDR3 amino acids: CSVAVGANYGYTF. CDR3 nucleotide sequence: TGCAGCGTTGCCGTCGGGGCTAACTATGGCTACACCTTC.

V gene TRBV28 combines with J gene TRBJ2-5, with TRBD2 matching over 7 bases. The DNA end is more similar to TRBJ2-7, so the J call may be wrong. There are 15 residues in the CDR3. CDR1 and CDR2 from the germline V gene are MDHEN and SYDVKM. CDR3 bases: TGTGCCAGCAGTCCTCTAACTAGCGACTCCTACGAGCAGTACTTC. Protein product: CASSPLTSDSYEQYF.